This T cell receptor beta chain derives from a study of post-analysis software for immune sequencing data. Looking at the study overall: There were relapsing-remitting, secondary progressive and progressive-relapsing multiple sclerosis among the disease courses included. Findings of the study overall: Patients showed TRBV5-6, TRBV5-1 and TRBV20-1 among a few TRBV segments more frequent than in controls. Samples sharing a preparation batch grouped tightly together when assessed by F measure. Patients with multiple sclerosis recorded significantly lower normalized Chao1 diversity than controls, the study found.

Only a few counts were recorded for this clonotype. Its antigen is not identified. The TCR beta cDNA libraries carried unique molecular identifiers. Yield was approximately 500,000 cDNA molecules from around 0.96 to 9.9 million T cells. MiXCR, run by TCRdb on the PCR reads, gives a single entry per CDR3 protein. The data show 650,000 to 900,000 distinct CDR3 sequences, under 60% seen once. In germline, CDR1 is SQVTM, CDR2 ANQGSEA. V dropped 4 bases and J dropped 5 bases, with 6 bases sitting between them. The CDR3 runs to 10 residues. This TCR came from a girl aged 10-17 years with multiple sclerosis. Material: blood. The genes are TRBV29-1 and TRBJ2-7; no clear D gene. This CDR3 reads CSVARDEQYF. The CDR3 coding sequence is TGCAGCGTTGCAAGAGACGAGCAGTACTTC.